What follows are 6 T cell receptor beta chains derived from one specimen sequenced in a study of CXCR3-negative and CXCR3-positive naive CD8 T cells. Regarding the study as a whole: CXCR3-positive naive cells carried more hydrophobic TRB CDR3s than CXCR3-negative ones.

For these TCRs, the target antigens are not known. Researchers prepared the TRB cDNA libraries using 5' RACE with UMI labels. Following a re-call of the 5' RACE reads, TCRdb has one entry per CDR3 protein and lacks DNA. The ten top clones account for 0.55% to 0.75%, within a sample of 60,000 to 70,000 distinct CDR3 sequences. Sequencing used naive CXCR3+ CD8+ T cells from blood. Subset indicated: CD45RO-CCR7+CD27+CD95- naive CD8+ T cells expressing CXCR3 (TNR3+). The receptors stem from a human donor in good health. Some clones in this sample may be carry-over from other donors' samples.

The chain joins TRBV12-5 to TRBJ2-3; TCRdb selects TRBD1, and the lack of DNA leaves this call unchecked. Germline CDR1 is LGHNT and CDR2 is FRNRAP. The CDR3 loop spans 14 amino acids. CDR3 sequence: CASGEDRGTDTQYF. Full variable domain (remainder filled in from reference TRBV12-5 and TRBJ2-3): DARVTQTPRHKVTEMGQEVTMRCQPILGHNTVFWYRQTMMQGLELLAYFRNRAPLDDSGMPKDRFSAEMPDATLATLKIQPSEPRDSAVYFCASGEDRGTDTQYFGPGTRLTVL.

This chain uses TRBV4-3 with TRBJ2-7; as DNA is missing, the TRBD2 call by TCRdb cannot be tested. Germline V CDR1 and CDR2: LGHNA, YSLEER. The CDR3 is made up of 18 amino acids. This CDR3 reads CASSQDPTSGGLNYEQYF.

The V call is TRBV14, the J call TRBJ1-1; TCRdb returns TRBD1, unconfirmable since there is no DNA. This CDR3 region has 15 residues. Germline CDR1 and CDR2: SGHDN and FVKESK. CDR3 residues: CASSQPDRGNTEAFF.

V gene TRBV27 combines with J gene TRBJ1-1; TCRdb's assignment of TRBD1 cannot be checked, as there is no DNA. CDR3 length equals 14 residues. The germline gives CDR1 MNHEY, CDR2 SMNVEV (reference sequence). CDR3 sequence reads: CASIRGGMFTEAFF.

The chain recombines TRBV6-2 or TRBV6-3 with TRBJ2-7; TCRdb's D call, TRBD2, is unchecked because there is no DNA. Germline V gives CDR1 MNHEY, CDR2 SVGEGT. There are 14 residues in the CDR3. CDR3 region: CASSGTSGVHEQYF.

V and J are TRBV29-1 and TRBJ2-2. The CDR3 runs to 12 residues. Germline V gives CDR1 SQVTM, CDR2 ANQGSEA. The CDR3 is CSVMGYTGELFF.